These 24 T cell receptor beta chains originate from one sample sequenced in a study of cytomegalovirus exposure and HLA in healthy donors. It was with 60 Vbeta and 13 Jbeta primers that the PCR ran. Using immunoSEQ multiplex PCR, the repertoire was profiled, and TCRdb retains in-frame clones only, with some absent. Here the sample table reports about 200,000 clones. The sample was PBMCs. These receptors were obtained from a man aged 30 to 39 in good health and CMV-seronegative.

The chain recombines TRBV30 with TRBJ2-3, with unresolved D. The CDR3 has 11 residues. Between the trimmed V and J ends, which lost 3 bases and 5 bases, there was a span of 6 bases. Germline loops: CDR1 GTSNPN, CDR2 SVGIG (reference sequence). CDR3 protein: CAWRKRDTQYF. The CDR3 DNA reads TGTGCCTGGAGGAAGAGAGATACGCAGTATTTT. The complete variable domain, with remaining parts taken from reference TRBV30 and TRBJ2-3, reads SQTIHQWPATLVQPVGSPLSLECTVEGTSNPNLYWYRQAAGRGLQLLFYSVGIGQISSEVPQNLSASRPQDRQFILSSKKLLLSDSGFYLCAWRKRDTQYFGPGTRLTVL.

The chain couples TRBV5-4 to TRBJ2-7, with a weak D call TRBD1 (5 bases). The CDR3 sequence is 13 residues long. The V gene's germline CDR1 is SGHNT and CDR2 YYREEE (reference sequence). Trimming stripped 2 bases from V and 6 bases from J, with 12 bases between. The CDR3 DNA reads as TGTGCCAGCAGCTTCGACAGAATTGCCGAGCAGTACTTC. Protein: CASSFDRIAEQYF.

This chain connects TRBV2 to TRBJ2-7; 8 nucleotides match TRBD1. Unmatched junction bases numbered 15, after V lost 10 bases and J lost 4 bases. There are 15 residues in the CDR3. CDR1 SNHLY and CDR2 FYNNEI come from the germline V gene. The chain's CDR3 is CATLEGQGARYEQYF. In DNA form, the CDR3 reads TGTGCCACTCTGGAGGGGCAGGGGGCGCGGTACGAGCAGTACTTC.

This sequence joins TRBV5-4 and TRBJ2-7; TRBD1 aligns across 12 bases. V trimming: 3 bases; J trimming: 7 bases; junction bases outside the gene matches: 8. Per the germline V gene, CDR1 is SGHNT and CDR2 is YYREEE (reference sequence). The length of the CDR3 is 15 residues. CDR3 sequence reads: CASSYPGQGAWEQYF. For the CDR3, the DNA is TGTGCCAGCAGCTATCCGGGACAGGGGGCATGGGAGCAGTACTTC.

This chain joins TRBV5-8 and TRBJ1-4; TRBD1 aligns across 9 bases. Trimming at V came to 2 bases and at J to 6 bases, leaving 5 bases not matched to a gene. Per germline, CDR1 SGHTS and CDR2 YDEGEE. This CDR3 comprises 15 residues. CDR3 bases: TGTGCCAGCAGCTTTCCGACAGGGGGATATGAAAAACTGTTTTTT. Translating gives CASSFPTGGYEKLFF.

The chain joins TRBV28 to TRBJ2-7; the match to TRBD1 covers 8 bases. The CDR3 has 15 residues. The germline CDR1 and CDR2 sequences are MDHEN and SYDVKM. The V segment lost 7 bases and the J segment 5 bases; nucleotides outside the gene matches: 13. CDR3 sequence (DNA): TGTGCCAGCACCTCTACCGGGACAGGAGCCCACGAGCAGTACTTC. This translates into CASTSTGTGAHEQYF.

The V gene is TRBV18, the J gene TRBJ1-1; D is uncertain. Trimming took 8 bases from V and 5 from J, leaving 18 bases between them. CDR1 is KGHSH and CDR2 is LQKENI in the germline V gene. The CDR3 runs to 14 residues. For the CDR3, the DNA is TGTGCCAGCCAGAGAACCACGGCGGGAACTGAAGCTTTCTTT. It encodes CASQRTTAGTEAFF.

This sequence joins TRBV27 and TRBJ2-7; tentatively, D is TRBD2 (7 bases). Germline values: CDR1 MNHEY, CDR2 SMNVEV (reference sequence). The CDR3 extends over 14 amino acids. Trimming cost V 6 bases and J 4 bases, with 16 bases left between them. This chain's CDR3 is CASSPRGGAYEQYF. CDR3 nucleotides: TGTGCCAGCAGCCCTAGGGGGGGTGCGTACGAGCAGTACTTC.

V usage is TRBV7-6 and J usage is TRBJ1-2; D remains ambiguous. V gave up 5 bases and J gave up 8 bases, with 9 bases separating them. Germline CDR1 is SGHVS and CDR2 is FNYEAQ. CDR3 length: 11 residues. For the CDR3, the DNA is TGTGCCAGCAGCCCAGGCTGGGGCTACACCTTC. Its translation: CASSPGWGYTF.

CDR3 amino acids: CASSESWTGITEAFF. CDR3 DNA: TGCGCCAGCAGTGAGTCGTGGACAGGGATCACTGAAGCTTTCTTT. The chain recombines TRBV10-1 with TRBJ1-1; 8 nucleotides match TRBD1. Germline trimming cut 0 bases from V and 4 bases from J; bases unmatched to any gene: 4. CDR3 length: 15 amino acids. Germline V lookup: CDR1 WNHNN, CDR2 SYGVQD (reference sequence).

This chain links TRBV6-1 with TRBJ1-2; tentative D call: TRBD1 (6 bases). Per the germline V gene, CDR1 is MNHNS and CDR2 is SASEGT. The CDR3 runs 12 residues. Deletions cut 5 bases from V and 5 bases from J, with 9 bases between. The CDR3 sequence: CASSPDRYGYTF. The CDR3 nucleotides are TGTGCCAGCAGTCCCGACAGGTATGGCTACACCTTC.

The chain has TRBV27 and TRBJ1-2; 11 nucleotides match TRBD1. The CDR3 has 15 amino acids. The V and J ends lost 6 bases and 5 bases, in that order; junction bases with no gene match: 8. Germline V CDR1 and CDR2: MNHEY, SMNVEV (reference sequence). The CDR3 loop reads CASSSWTGGFYGYTF. CDR3 coding DNA: TGTGCCAGCAGCAGCTGGACAGGGGGCTTTTATGGCTACACCTTC.

J is TRBJ1-3 and V is TRBV4-2, with 8 bases fitting TRBD1. The CDR3 is 16 residues long. Germline CDR1 LGHNA, CDR2 YNFKEQ. The junction had 4 bases not matched to a gene; V was cut back by 3 bases and J by 0 bases. The CDR3 reads CASSHVDRGSGNTIYF. The CDR3 coding sequence is TGTGCCAGCAGCCATGTCGACAGGGGCTCTGGAAACACCATATATTTT.

The J gene is TRBJ1-3, the V gene TRBV27; D unclear. CDR1 and CDR2 from the germline V gene are MNHEY and SMNVEV (reference sequence). This CDR3 is built from 13 residues. Trimming left V 4 bases short and J 1 base short, with 5 bases between. The CDR3 spells CASSSGSGNTIYF. The CDR3 nucleotides are TGTGCCAGCAGTTCCGGGTCTGGAAACACCATATATTTT.

The chain carries TRBV5-6 and TRBJ1-2; D possibly corresponds to TRBD1 (6 bases). This CDR3 spans 16 amino acids. V lost 4 bases and J 5 bases, leaving 21 bases between the germline ends. Germline V CDR1 and CDR2: SGHDT, YYEEEE. The CDR3 DNA follows: TGTGCCAGCAGCCCGATCAGCGTGGGGGCGGAGTATGGCTACACCTTC. Translating gives CASSPISVGAEYGYTF.

The chain recombines TRBV7-8 with TRBJ2-7, with D possibly being TRBD1 (6 bases). The CDR3 is 15 residues long. Germline CDR1 is SGHVS and CDR2 is FQNEAQ. Trimming pared 2 bases from V and 3 bases from J, leaving 14 bases between. CDR3 sequence reads: CASSLRDIGFYEQYF. In DNA, the CDR3 is TGTGCCAGCAGCTTACGGGACATTGGATTCTACGAGCAGTACTTC.

The V call is TRBV9, the J call TRBJ2-7; TRBD2 agrees at 10 bases. The length of the CDR3 is 15 residues. CDR1 is SGDLS and CDR2 is YYNGEE in the germline V gene. V lost 4 bases and J lost 6; bases outside the gene matches: 10. CDR3 sequence: CASSPTLAGLFEQYF. The CDR3 DNA reads as TGTGCCAGCAGCCCAACACTAGCGGGGTTGTTCGAGCAGTACTTC.

The CDR3 DNA is TGTGCCAGCAGTGTCACAGGGGTCGCTTTCTTT. Amino acid sequence: CASSVTGVAFF. The chain combines TRBV6-1 with TRBJ1-1; 7 nucleotides match TRBD1. Trimming took 4 bases from V and 11 from J; bases not matched to a gene: 4. The germline gives CDR1 MNHNS, CDR2 SASEGT. The CDR3 runs to 11 residues.

The chain has TRBV5-1 and TRBJ1-2, with D hard to call. In germline, CDR1 is SGHRS, CDR2 YFSETQ. The CDR3 extends over 13 amino acids. The V and J ends lost 5 bases and 2 bases respectively, with 10 bases between them. Here the CDR3 DNA reads TGCGCCAGCAGTCCAGACTGGAACTATGGCTACACCTTC. This encodes CASSPDWNYGYTF.

The chain couples TRBV18 to TRBJ1-2, with D possibly being TRBD1 (6 bases). V was pared by 3 bases and J by 4 bases, with 21 bases between. The V gene's germline CDR1 is KGHSH and CDR2 LQKENI. The CDR3 has 17 amino acids. CDR3 nucleotide sequence: TGTGCCAGCTCACCCCTAGACCCAGGGGAAAAGGCCTATGGCTACACCTTC. It yields the protein CASSPLDPGEKAYGYTF.

This sequence joins TRBV5-6 and TRBJ2-1; D may be TRBD1 (5 bases). CDR1 is SGHDT and CDR2 is YYEEEE in the germline V gene. The CDR3 has 12 amino acids. The V end lost 0 bases, the J end lost 10 bases, and 8 bases lay between the germline ends. In DNA form, the CDR3 reads TGTGCCAGCAGCTTGGGGGGCAGGGAGCAGTTCTTC. This encodes CASSLGGREQFF.

The chain recombines TRBV18 with TRBJ1-1, with a weak D call TRBD1 (5 bases). Between the trimmed V and J ends, which lost 3 bases and 6 bases, there was a span of 20 bases. The CDR3 consists of 16 residues. The germline V gene has CDR1 KGHSH and CDR2 LQKENI. In DNA form, the CDR3 reads TGTGCCAGCTCACCCCTTTCTCTAGGGGCGAATGCTGAAGCTTTCTTT. Its protein is CASSPLSLGANAEAFF.

The rearrangement links TRBV27 to TRBJ2-7; D is perhaps TRBD1 (7 bases). V lost 5 bases, J lost 2 bases, and 16 bases lay in between. This CDR3 spans 15 amino acids. From germline, CDR1 is MNHEY and CDR2 SMNVEV (reference sequence). CDR3 sequence: CASSPTPGGPYEQYF. DNA of the CDR3: TGTGCCAGCAGTCCCACGCCAGGGGGGCCCTACGAGCAGTACTTC.

The rearrangement joins TRBV28 to TRBJ2-7; D gene ambiguous. The germline V and J ends were trimmed by 2 bases and 3 bases, with 5 bases remaining between them. The CDR3 has 12 amino acids. From germline, CDR1 is MDHEN and CDR2 SYDVKM. The CDR3: CASSLQFYEQYF. Written as DNA, the CDR3 is TGTGCCAGCAGTTTACAATTCTACGAGCAGTACTTC.